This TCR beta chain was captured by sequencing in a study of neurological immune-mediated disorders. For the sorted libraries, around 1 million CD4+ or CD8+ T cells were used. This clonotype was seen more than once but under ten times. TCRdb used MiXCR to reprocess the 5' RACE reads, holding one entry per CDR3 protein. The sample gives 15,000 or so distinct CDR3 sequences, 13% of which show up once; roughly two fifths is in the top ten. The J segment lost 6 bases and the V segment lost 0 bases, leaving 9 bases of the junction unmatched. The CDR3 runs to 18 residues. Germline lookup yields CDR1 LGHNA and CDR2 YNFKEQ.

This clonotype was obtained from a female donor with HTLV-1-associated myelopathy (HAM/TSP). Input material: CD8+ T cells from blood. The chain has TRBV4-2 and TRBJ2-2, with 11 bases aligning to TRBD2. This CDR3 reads CASSQEMDSGGESGELFF. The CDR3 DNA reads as TGTGCCAGCAGCCAAGAAATGGATAGCGGGGGGGAATCCGGGGAGCTGTTTTTT.